The clone carrying this T cell receptor (beta chain) was seen a handful of times. Its matching antigen is unknown. This entry comes from a study of T cell responses to AZD1222 COVID-19 vaccine. General study points: Of spike-specific TCRs, nearly half reportedly target regions left unmutated in variants.

Losses at the gene ends were 0 bases for V and 7 bases for J; bases not matched to a gene: 4. CDR3 size: 15 residues. CDR1 and CDR2 from the germline V gene are LGHDT and YNNKEL (reference sequence). Data came from immunoSEQ multiplex PCR; TCRdb stores just in-frame clones and leaves some out. The table has around 110,000 clones, approximately 83% seen once; the top ten hold roughly 10%. The chain uses TRBV3-1 (or the pseudogene TRBV3-2) and TRBJ1-5, with TRBD1 matching 9 bases. The TCR originated in an adult in good health. This specimen was peripheral blood, taken on day 0 of AZD1222 vaccination. CDR3 coding DNA: TGTGCCAGCAGCCAAGATCTAACAGGGGGCCAGCCCCAGCATTTT. This sequence encodes CASSQDLTGGQPQHF.